This T cell receptor beta chain derives from a study of blood T cell repertoires in COVID-19. At the level of the study: Sites across the United States, Italy and Spain contributed samples from acute and convalescent COVID-19. T cells, B-cell-depleted T cells, or PBMCs supplied cDNA or gDNA.

In the authors' workflow: The authors estimated nucleated cell counts from reference gene primer amplification. Profiling relied on immunoSEQ multiplex PCR, and the TCRdb table lists in-frame clones only, not all of them. V, J and clone size reflect that table, while D and trimming were determined from the DNA. The profile shows 120,000 or so clones, just under 80% of them singletons. Germline V gene lookup returns CDR1 SGHTA and CDR2 FQGTGA. V dropped 4 bases and J dropped 5 bases, with 6 bases sitting between them. CDR3 length: 12 residues. Sequenced: peripheral blood. The sequence was collected from a human donor in a cohort sampled during active COVID-19. The chain is built from TRBV7-3 and TRBJ2-1; D gene uncertain. CDR3 sequence reads: CASSSQNNEQFF. The CDR3 DNA follows: TGTGCCAGCAGCTCCCAAAACAATGAGCAGTTCTTC. Using reference TRBV7-3 and TRBJ2-1 for the parts outside the CDR3, the full variable domain is GAGVSQTPSNKVTEKGKYVELRCDPISGHTALYWYRQSLGQGPEFLIYFQGTGAADDSGLPNDRFFAVRPEGSVSTLKIQRTERGDSAVYLCASSSQNNEQFFGPGTRLTVL.